The 21 T cell receptor beta chains below all came from one sample that was sequenced in a study of PD-L1 blockade in urothelial cancer. Specified time point: pretreatment peripheral blood. Sequenced by immunoSEQ multiplex PCR; TCRdb stores in-frame clones only, minus some. In the table there are tens of thousands of clones, roughly 89% of which are singletons. Sequencing used PBMCs, obtained around atezolizumab (anti-PD-L1) treatment. The receptors stem from a woman between 70 and 85 years old with urothelial cancer.

J is TRBJ2-5 and V is TRBV15; 9 bases fit TRBD1. The junction had 5 bases not matched to a gene; V was cut back by 1 base and J by 5 bases. The CDR3 spans 15 residues. The germline gives CDR1 LNHNV, CDR2 YYDKDF (reference sequence). The CDR3 reads CATSRVGGTGETQYF. CDR3 sequence (DNA): TGTGCCACCAGCAGAGTAGGTGGGACAGGGGAGACCCAGTACTTC.

The V gene is TRBV25-1, the J gene TRBJ1-1, with 9 nucleotides matching TRBD1. This CDR3 has 13 amino acids. J was trimmed by 9 bases and V by 7 bases; bases with no gene match: 9. CDR1 MGHDK and CDR2 SYGVNS come from the germline V gene. This CDR3 reads CASNSGTGRKAFF. The CDR3 DNA follows: TGTGCCAGCAATTCCGGGACAGGGCGTAAAGCTTTCTTT. Supplemented by reference TRBV25-1 and TRBJ1-1, the full variable domain reads EADIYQTPRYLVIGTGKKITLECSQTMGHDKMYWYQQDPGMELHLIHYSYGVNSTEKGDLSSESTVSRIRTEHFPLTLESARPSHTSQYLCASNSGTGRKAFFGQGTRLTVV.

This clone was observed once. This chain uses TRBV15 with TRBJ2-5; 12 bases are shared with TRBD2. Trimming at V came to 1 base and at J to 4 bases, leaving 4 bases not matched to a gene. The CDR3 sequence is 16 residues long. Looked up from germline, CDR1 is LNHNV and CDR2 is YYDKDF (reference sequence). The CDR3 protein is CATSRGLAGGVETQYF. The CDR3 region has the DNA TGTGCCACCAGCAGAGGCCTAGCGGGGGGGGTAGAGACCCAGTACTTC.

The gene calls are TRBV19 and TRBJ2-2; no firm D call. This CDR3 is built from 13 residues. Germline CDR1 LNHDA, CDR2 SQIVND (reference sequence). Deletions cut 3 bases from V and 5 bases from J, with 7 bases between. This chain's CDR3 is CASSIGVTGELFF. The CDR3 DNA follows: TGTGCCAGTAGTATCGGTGTTACCGGGGAGCTGTTTTTT.

The chain recombines TRBV6-6 with TRBJ1-5; TRBD1 might be the D (5 bases). The CDR3 sequence is 15 residues long. V lost 7 bases to trimming and J lost 2 bases, with 15 bases between them. Germline V gene sequence: CDR1 MNHNY, CDR2 SVGAGI (reference sequence). The CDR3 is CASTPGSGGNQPQHF. Written as DNA, the CDR3 is TGTGCCAGCACTCCAGGTTCGGGGGGCAATCAGCCCCAGCATTTT.

The rearrangement joins TRBV2 to TRBJ1-5; the D gene is possibly TRBD1 (6 bases). The CDR3 is made up of 13 amino acids. Germline V gene data show CDR1 as SNHLY and CDR2 as FYNNEI. The V gene lost 6 bases and the J gene lost 7 bases, with 13 bases spanning the gap. The DNA for the CDR3 is TGTGCCAGCAGGATAGGGGGAGGGCAGCCCCAGCATTTT. As protein: CASRIGGGQPQHF.

The V call is TRBV10-1, the J call TRBJ1-1; 11 nucleotides match TRBD1. The CDR3 runs to 13 residues. Germline assignment: CDR1 WNHNN and CDR2 SYGVQD (reference sequence). With V trimmed by 6 bases and J by 4 bases, 1 base remained unmatched. The CDR3 DNA reads as TGCGCCAGCAGGGGACAGGGGGGCACTGAAGCTTTCTTT. Residues: CASRGQGGTEAFF.

This clone occurred once. This sample also contains other DNA sequences that code for the same CDR3. The chain employs TRBV18 and TRBJ1-5, with D possibly matching TRBD1 (5 bases). The germline V gene has CDR1 KGHSH and CDR2 LQKENI. There are 13 residues in the CDR3. Trimming removed 2 bases at V and 5 bases at J, with 7 bases between. The CDR3 region is CASSPGRDQPQHF. In DNA form, the CDR3 reads TGTGCCAGCTCACCAGGCAGGGATCAGCCCCAGCATTTT.

The rearrangement joins TRBV5-5 to TRBJ1-1; no clear D. This CDR3 spans 14 amino acids. Trimming pared 0 bases from V and 1 base from J, leaving 7 bases between. From germline, CDR1 is SGHKS and CDR2 YYEKEE (reference sequence). CDR3 residues: CASSLVRPNTEAFF. DNA for the CDR3: TGTGCCAGCAGCTTGGTCAGGCCGAACACTGAAGCTTTCTTT.

The chain combines TRBV15 with TRBJ2-2, with 8 bases lining up with TRBD1. The germline V gene encodes CDR1 LNHNV and CDR2 YYDKDF (reference sequence). V was clipped by 0 bases and J by 7 bases; unmatched bases: 10. CDR3 length: 17 residues. The CDR3 DNA reads TGTGCCACCAGCAGAGATCCGAGCAGGGGGCATATCGGGGAGCTGTTTTTT. Translation gives CATSRDPSRGHIGELFF.

CDR3: CASSQTVFYGYTF. In nucleotides, the CDR3 is TGTGCCAGTAGCCAGACAGTTTTCTATGGCTACACCTTC. The chain links TRBV19 to TRBJ1-2, with a tentative D call TRBD1 (5 bases). There are 13 residues in the CDR3. The germline V gene has CDR1 LNHDA and CDR2 SQIVND (reference sequence). Trimming shortened V by 6 bases and J by 4 bases, and 12 bases separated the two germline ends. Looking up the rest from reference TRBV19 and TRBJ1-2 gives the full variable domain: DGGITQSPKYLFRKEGQNVTLSCEQNLNHDAMYWYRQDPGQGLRLIYYSQIVNDFQKGDIAEGYSVSREKKESFPLTVTSAQKNPTAFYLCASSQTVFYGYTFGSGTRLTVV.

There are a few counts of this clone. The chain recombines TRBV19 with TRBJ2-1; TRBD2 might be the D (7 bases). Germline lookup yields CDR1 LNHDA and CDR2 SQIVND (reference sequence). The CDR3 has 17 amino acids. Trimming stripped 0 bases from V and 3 bases from J, with 15 bases between. DNA for the CDR3: TGTGCCAGTAGTATAGATCATAGGGGGGGTTTCTACAATGAGCAGTTCTTC. This sequence encodes CASSIDHRGGFYNEQFF.

V is TRBV27 and J is TRBJ1-2, with D maybe TRBD1 (5 bases). The CDR3 consists of 14 residues. V lost 3 bases and J lost 6, with 14 bases in between. The germline V gene encodes CDR1 MNHEY and CDR2 SMNVEV (reference sequence). The DNA of the CDR3 is TGTGCCAGCAGTTTCGGGGGAAAGGTGGATGGCTACACCTTC. Translating it yields CASSFGGKVDGYTF.

The V and J genes are TRBV6-5 and TRBJ2-3; TRBD1 matches 9 bases. Germline CDR1 is MNHEY and CDR2 is SVGAGI. The CDR3 spans 15 residues. The trim removed 2 bases at V and 3 bases at J, leaving 3 bases unmatched. The CDR3 reads CASSYEQGATDTQYF. In DNA form, the CDR3 reads TGTGCCAGCAGTTACGAACAGGGGGCAACAGATACGCAGTATTTT.

The CDR3 DNA reads as TGCGCCAGCAGACGGGACAGGGGGCGTCTGAACTATGGCTACACCTTC. Encoded protein: CASRRDRGRLNYGYTF. The chain recombines TRBV5-1 with TRBJ1-2, with 12 bases identical to TRBD1. The CDR3 extends over 16 amino acids. Germline V gene lookup returns CDR1 SGHRS and CDR2 YFSETQ. Unmatched junction bases numbered 7, after V lost 5 bases and J lost 2 bases. Filled out from reference TRBV5-1 and TRBJ1-2, the complete variable domain reads KAGVTQTPRYLIKTRGQQVTLSCSPISGHRSVSWYQQTPGQGLQFLFEYFSETQRNKGNFPGRFSGRQFSNSRSEMNVSTLELGDSALYLCASRRDRGRLNYGYTFGSGTRLTVV.

The chain combines TRBV7-2 with TRBJ1-6; 7 bases map to TRBD1. The germline V gene encodes CDR1 SGHTA and CDR2 FQGNSA. Losses at the gene ends were 6 bases for V and 3 bases for J; bases not matched to a gene: 5. This CDR3 has 15 amino acids. Here the CDR3 DNA reads TGTGCCAGCAGTGAGAGGGACAGCTATAATTCACCCCTCCACTTT. This sequence encodes CASSERDSYNSPLHF.

The rearrangement links TRBV10-3 to TRBJ2-5; D is unclear. In germline, CDR1 is ENHRY, CDR2 SYGVKD. The CDR3 is made up of 13 amino acids. Trimming stripped 6 bases from V and 1 base from J, with 9 bases between. Here the CDR3 reads CAISIQIQETQYF. In DNA, the CDR3 is TGTGCCATCAGCATACAGATCCAAGAGACCCAGTACTTC.

The V gene is TRBV6-6, the J gene TRBJ2-5; maybe TRBD2 (6 bases). Trimming took 4 bases from V and 5 from J, leaving 20 bases between them. This CDR3 has 16 residues. Germline values: CDR1 MNHNY, CDR2 SVGAGI (reference sequence). The CDR3 DNA sequence: TGTGCCAGCAGTTTAGGAGGGAAAGTCAGCGGGGAGACCCAGTACTTC. Translating it yields CASSLGGKVSGETQYF.

This chain joins TRBV25-1 and TRBJ1-6; 7 positions match TRBD1. Per the germline V gene, CDR1 is MGHDK and CDR2 is SYGVNS. With 4 bases clipped from V and 7 bases from J, the junction kept 7 bases outside the gene matches. This CDR3 has 15 amino acids. The CDR3 bases are TGTGCCAGCAGTGTGACTTGGGACAGCAATTCACCCCTCCACTTT. Encoded protein: CASSVTWDSNSPLHF.

The rearrangement uses TRBV30 and TRBJ2-2; the D is unclear. The ends were cut back, 6 bases at V and 5 bases at J, with 4 bases in the middle. Germline V gene sequence: CDR1 GTSNPN, CDR2 SVGIG (reference sequence). This CDR3 is 10 amino acids long. CDR3 loop: CACFTGELFF. The CDR3 DNA reads TGTGCCTGCTTTACCGGGGAGCTGTTTTTT.

This clone was seen a few times. The chain couples TRBV9 to TRBJ1-1; TRBD1 aligns across 7 bases. The V gene's germline CDR1 is SGDLS and CDR2 YYNGEE. The CDR3 has 15 amino acids. Trimming at V came to 4 bases and at J to 0 bases, leaving 6 bases not matched to a gene. The CDR3 loop is CASSPGGYMNTEAFF. DNA for the CDR3: TGTGCCAGCAGCCCAGGGGGGTACATGAACACTGAAGCTTTCTTT.